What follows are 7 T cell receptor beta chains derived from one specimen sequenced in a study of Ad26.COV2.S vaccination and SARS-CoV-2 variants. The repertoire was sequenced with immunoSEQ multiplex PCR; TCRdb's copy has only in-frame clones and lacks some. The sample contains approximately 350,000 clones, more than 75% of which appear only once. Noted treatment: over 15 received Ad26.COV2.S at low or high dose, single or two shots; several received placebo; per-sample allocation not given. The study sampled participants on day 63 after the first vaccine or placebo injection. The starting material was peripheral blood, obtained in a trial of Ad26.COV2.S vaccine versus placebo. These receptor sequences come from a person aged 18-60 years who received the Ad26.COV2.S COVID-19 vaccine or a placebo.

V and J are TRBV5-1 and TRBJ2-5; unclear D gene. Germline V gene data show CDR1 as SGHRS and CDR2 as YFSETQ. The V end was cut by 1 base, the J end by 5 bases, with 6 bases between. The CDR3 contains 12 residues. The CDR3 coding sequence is TGCGCCAGCAGCTTGAACTCGGAGACCCAGTACTTC. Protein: CASSLNSETQYF.

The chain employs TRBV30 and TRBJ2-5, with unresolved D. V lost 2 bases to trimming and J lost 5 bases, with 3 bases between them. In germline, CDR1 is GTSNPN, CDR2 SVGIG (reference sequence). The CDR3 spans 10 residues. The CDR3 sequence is CAWSYETQYF. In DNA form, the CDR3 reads TGTGCCTGGAGTTATGAGACCCAGTACTTC. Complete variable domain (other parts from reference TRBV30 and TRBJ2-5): SQTIHQWPATLVQPVGSPLSLECTVEGTSNPNLYWYRQAAGRGLQLLFYSVGIGQISSEVPQNLSASRPQDRQFILSSKKLLLSDSGFYLCAWSYETQYFGPGTRLLVL.

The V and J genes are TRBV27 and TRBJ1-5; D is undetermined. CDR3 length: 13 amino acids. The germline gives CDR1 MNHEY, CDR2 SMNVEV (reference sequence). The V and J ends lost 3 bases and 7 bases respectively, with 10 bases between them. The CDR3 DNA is TGTGCCAGCAGTTTCGGGTCTGGGCAGCCCCAGCATTTT. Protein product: CASSFGSGQPQHF.

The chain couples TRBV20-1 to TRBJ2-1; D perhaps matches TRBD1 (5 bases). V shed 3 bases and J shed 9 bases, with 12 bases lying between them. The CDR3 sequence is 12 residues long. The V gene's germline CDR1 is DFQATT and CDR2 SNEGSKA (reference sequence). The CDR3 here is CSASRRGVEQFF. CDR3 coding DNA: TGCAGTGCTAGTCGAAGGGGCGTTGAGCAGTTCTTC.

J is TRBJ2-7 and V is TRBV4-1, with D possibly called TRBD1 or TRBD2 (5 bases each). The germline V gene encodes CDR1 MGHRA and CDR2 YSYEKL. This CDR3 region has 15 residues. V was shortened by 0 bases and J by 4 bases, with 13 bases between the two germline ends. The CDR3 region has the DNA TGCGCCAGCAGCCAAGAAGAGAGGGGCGGGTACGAGCAGTACTTC. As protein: CASSQEERGGYEQYF.

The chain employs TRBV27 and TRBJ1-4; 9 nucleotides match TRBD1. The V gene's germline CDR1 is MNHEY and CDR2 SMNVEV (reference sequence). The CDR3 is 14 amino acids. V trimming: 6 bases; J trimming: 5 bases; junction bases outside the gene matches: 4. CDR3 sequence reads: CASSRQGGNEKLFF. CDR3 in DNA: TGTGCCAGCAGCAGACAGGGGGGAAATGAAAAACTGTTTTTT.

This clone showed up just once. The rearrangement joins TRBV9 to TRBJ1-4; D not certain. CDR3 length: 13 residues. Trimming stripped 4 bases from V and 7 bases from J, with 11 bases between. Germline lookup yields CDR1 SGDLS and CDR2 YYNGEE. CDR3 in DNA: TGTGCCAGCAGCCCCGCCGGGCGTGAAAAACTGTTTTTT. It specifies CASSPAGREKLFF.